The clone carrying this T cell receptor (beta chain) was observed a handful of times. The antigen remains unidentified. The source of the sample is a study of T cell repertoires in cytomegalovirus infection. Trimming took off 5 bases at V and 8 bases at J, with 12 bases between the two ends. Germline V CDR1 and CDR2: SGHTA, FQGNSA. The CDR3 is made up of 12 amino acids. A single record per CDR3 protein comes from TCRdb applying MiXCR to the reads. The sample holds 450,000 to 550,000 distinct CDR3 sequences, 42% seen once. This TCR came from a human donor in good health (CMV status not recorded). Some clones in this sample may be carry-over from other donors' samples. The chain combines TRBV7-2 with TRBJ1-1; D remains ambiguous. Source: cultured PBMCs, taken from culture after CMV antigen stimulation. The CDR3 reads CASSLYAGEAFF. In DNA, the CDR3 is TGTGCCAGCAGCCTCTATGCGGGCGAAGCTTTCTTT.